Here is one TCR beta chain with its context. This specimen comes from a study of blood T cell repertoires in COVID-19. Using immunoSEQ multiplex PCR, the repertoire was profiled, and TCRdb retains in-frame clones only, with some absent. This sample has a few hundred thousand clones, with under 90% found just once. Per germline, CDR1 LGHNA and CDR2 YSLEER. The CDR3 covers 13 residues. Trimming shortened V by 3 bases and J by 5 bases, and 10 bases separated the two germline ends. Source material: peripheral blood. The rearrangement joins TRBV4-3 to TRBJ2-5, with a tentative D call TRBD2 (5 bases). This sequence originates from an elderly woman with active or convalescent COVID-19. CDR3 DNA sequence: TGCGCCAGCAGCCATGAGGGCGGTGAGACCCAGTACTTC. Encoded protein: CASSHEGGETQYF.